The text below deals with one TCR beta chain. This clonotype turned up a few times. Its target antigen remains unknown. Base qualities are not provided; no much larger clone lies one nucleotide away. The CDR3 contains 14 residues, cysteine and phenylalanine counted. Only the CDR3 DNA stays, 42 bases, in frame from base 1. The germline V gene supplies CDR1 MNHEY and CDR2 SVGAGI. V loses 3 bases at its end and J loses 3 bases; junction bases beyond the gene matches: 5. This sample is part of a study of T cell repertoires in cytomegalovirus infection (dated by TCRdb to between 2019 and 2020). Concerning the study at large: Alongside well-studied HLA-B-restricted epitopes, the peptide stimulations were aimed at recently identified HLA-C-restricted CMV epitopes, whose presentation resists viral immunomodulation. Donor HLA type was relevant to the analysis, because carriage of CMV infection together with the matching HLA type was indicated by public TCR beta signatures. Broader findings and caveats from the paper: The ex vivo response was dominated by HLA-C-restricted CMV-specific TCR beta clonotypes, and the single most frequent clonotype in two of eight donors was supplied by these HLA-C-restricted clonotypes. In both this cohort and an independent cohort of 352 donors, the cumulative frequency of public TCR beta family members distinguished carriers of CMV infection plus the relevant HLA type.

This specimen's treatment or condition label, per the study, means: in vitro stimulation with specific CMV peptide epitopes to enrich CMV-specific T cells. The instrument given in TCRdb is Illumina HiSeq 1500. TCRdb reprocessing: public reads trimmed at Q25 with fastp, clones called with MiXCR, in-frame beta chains kept. Rows with a matching CDR3 protein are joined into one entry that keeps the most common DNA and genes. The sample has tens of thousands of distinct CDR3 sequences on record, 20% to 30% of them singletons. The ten largest make up about half of the sample. The clonotype originates from a human donor in good health (CMV status not recorded). Some clones in this sample may be carry-over from other donors' samples. The sequencing used CD8+ T cells from cultured PBMCs, collected from culture after CMV antigen stimulation. This chain is built from TRBV6-5 and TRBJ2-7; the junction holds 7 bases that match TRBD1. The sequenced DNA: TGTGCCAGCAGTTATACCCGACAGGGCTACGAGCAGTACTTC. Its coded protein is CASSYTRQGYEQYF.